This TCR beta chain is drawn from a study of beta chain features in type 1 diabetes. Study-wide results and caveats: Type 1 diabetes patients showed a moderate but significant shortening of TCRB CDR3s in all four CD4+ subsets.

At least ten counts were recorded for this clone. Its matching antigen is unknown. The length of the CDR3 is 13 residues. The germline CDR1 and CDR2 sequences are SEHNR and FQNEAQ (reference sequence). V was clipped by 2 bases and J by 6 bases, with 5 bases between them. What was sequenced were expressed TCRB transcripts, since all of the isolated RNA had been reverse transcribed. Clones were read by immunoSEQ multiplex PCR, and TCRdb kept only the in-frame ones, dropping some. The sample lists 100,000 to 150,000 clones; about a sixth were seen once. The sequence derives from a man aged 30 to 45 with type 1 diabetes. The sample was central memory CD4+ T cells from blood. The rearrangement uses TRBV7-9 and TRBJ1-6; unclear D gene. The CDR3 reads CASSLSGNSPLHF. CDR3 coding DNA: TGTGCCAGCAGCTTATCGGGTAATTCACCCCTCCACTTT. Full variable domain (outside the CDR3, taken from reference TRBV7-9 and TRBJ1-6): DTGVSQNPRHKITKRGQNVTFRCDPISEHNRLYWYRQTLGQGPEFLTYFQNEAQLEKSRLLSDRFSAERPKGSFSTLEIQRTEQGDSAMYLCASSLSGNSPLHFGNGTRLTVT.